One T cell receptor (beta chain) is described in this entry. Its antigen is undetermined. Recipients received nonmyeloablative bone marrow transplants from related graft donors, with transient mixed chimerism. Unstimulated Tregs (CD4+CD25+CD127-) and CD4+CD25- non-Tregs were sorted from PBMCs. These data are taken from a study of Tregs in tolerant kidney transplant recipients. The study, taken as a whole, reports: Nucleotide sequences could not be compared across some patients' samples due to primer changes. The small number of patients limits these findings pending further validation.

This table comes from immunoSEQ multiplex PCR, and its TCRdb copy is limited to in-frame clones, with some not included. The sample contains fewer than 95,000 clones, under 95% of which appear only once. The sample was CD4+ T cells from blood (PBMCs), taken 12 months after the transplant. The clonotype comes from a human patient who received a combined kidney and bone marrow transplant. Some T cells could come from the graft donor.

The CDR3 coding sequence is TGTGCCAGCAGCTTAGTTTGGCAGGGGGAGGACGGCTACACCTTC. Encoded protein: CASSLVWQGEDGYTF. The chain combines TRBV7-2 with TRBJ1-2; 7 nucleotides line up with TRBD1. This CDR3 has 15 amino acids. Trimming cost V 1 base and J 8 bases; bases outside gene matches: 10. CDR1 and CDR2 (germline): SGHTA, FQGNSA. Together with reference TRBV7-2 and TRBJ1-2, the CDR3 gives the full variable domain: GAGVSQSPSNKVTEKGKDVELRCDPISGHTALYWYRQSLGQGLEFLIYFQGNSAPDKSGLPSDRFSAERTGGSVSTLTIQRTQQEDSAVYLCASSLVWQGEDGYTFGSGTRLTVV.